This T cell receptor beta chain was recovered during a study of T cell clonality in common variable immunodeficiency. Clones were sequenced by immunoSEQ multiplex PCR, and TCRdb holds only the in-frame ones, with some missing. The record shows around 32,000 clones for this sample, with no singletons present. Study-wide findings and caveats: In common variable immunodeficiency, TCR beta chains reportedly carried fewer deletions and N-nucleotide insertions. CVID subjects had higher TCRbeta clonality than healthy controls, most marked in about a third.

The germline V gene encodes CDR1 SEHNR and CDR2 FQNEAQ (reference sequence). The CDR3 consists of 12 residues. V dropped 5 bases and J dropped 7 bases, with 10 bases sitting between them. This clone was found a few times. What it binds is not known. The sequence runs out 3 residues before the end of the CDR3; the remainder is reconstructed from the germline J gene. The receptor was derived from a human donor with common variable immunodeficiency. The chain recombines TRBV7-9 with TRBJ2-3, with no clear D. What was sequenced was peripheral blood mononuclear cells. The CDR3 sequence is CASSRLINTQYF. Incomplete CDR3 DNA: TGTGCCAGCAGCCGGTTAATAAATACG. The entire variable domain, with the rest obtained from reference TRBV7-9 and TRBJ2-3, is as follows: DTGVSQNPRHKITKRGQNVTFRCDPISEHNRLYWYRQTLGQGPEFLTYFQNEAQLEKSRLLSDRFSAERPKGSFSTLEIQRTEQGDSAMYLCASSRLINTQYFGPGTRLTVL.